These 18 T cell receptor beta chains were all obtained from the same sample, sequenced in a study of blood T cell repertoires in COVID-19. The protocol was immunoSEQ multiplex PCR, while the TCRdb copy is restricted to in-frame clones and leaves out a portion. The table records about 100,000 clones, about 91% of them present only once. The specimen sequenced was peripheral blood. These receptors were obtained from a man aged 45-65 years with acute or convalescent COVID-19.

The chain links TRBV7-2 to TRBJ1-2; 7 positions match TRBD1. This CDR3 is built from 14 residues. CDR1 is SGHTA, CDR2 FQGNSA, per germline. With V trimmed by 5 bases and J by 8 bases, 11 bases remained unmatched. The CDR3 DNA reads as TGTGCCAGCAGCCCGGACAGGCGGAAGGACGGCTACACCTTC. Translated: CASSPDRRKDGYTF.

The rearrangement joins TRBV4-3 to TRBJ1-1, with D unresolved. The germline CDR1 and CDR2 sequences are LGHNA and YSLEER. This CDR3 region has 15 residues. With 0 bases removed from V and 5 bases from J, the gap between germline ends came to 13 bases. DNA for the CDR3: TGCGCCAGCAGCCAAGATGCGTCCGTCGGGACTGAAGCTTTCTTT. The encoded protein is CASSQDASVGTEAFF.

The chain uses TRBV11-3 and TRBJ2-3, with 10 bases lining up with TRBD1. Germline CDR1 and CDR2: SGHNT and YENEEA. V shed 5 bases and J 2 bases; nucleotides not matched to a gene: 7. The CDR3 is 16 residues long. The CDR3 sequence is CASSTRDRGATDTQYF. CDR3 nucleotides: TGTGCCAGCAGCACCCGGGACAGGGGAGCCACAGATACGCAGTATTTT.

This clone was seen only once. The chain uses TRBV7-2 and TRBJ1-6; D gene unclear. The V end was cut by 10 bases, the J end by 7 bases, with 20 bases between. Per the germline V gene, CDR1 is SGHTA and CDR2 is FQGNSA. The CDR3 loop spans 15 amino acids. The CDR3 region has the DNA TGTGCCACCCACAGACCTCCTCACGGAAATTCACCCCTCCACTTT. Its protein is CATHRPPHGNSPLHF.

This clone was seen once. V and J are TRBV18 and TRBJ2-7; TRBD1 agrees at 12 bases. The length of the CDR3 is 15 residues. Germline loops: CDR1 KGHSH, CDR2 LQKENI. The ends lost 5 bases at V and 4 bases at J; junction bases unmatched: 6. CDR3 amino acids: CASSTGTGGRYEQYF. The DNA of the CDR3 is TGTGCCAGCTCAACCGGGACAGGGGGCAGGTACGAGCAGTACTTC.

The chain joins TRBV7-9 to TRBJ2-1; 8 nucleotides match TRBD1. V was pared by 0 bases and J by 6 bases, with 4 bases of the junction left unmatched. The germline V gene encodes CDR1 SEHNR and CDR2 FQNEAQ (reference sequence). This CDR3 region has 15 residues. CDR3 sequence (DNA): TGTGCCAGCAGCTTAGCCATCGGACAGGGCAATGAGCAGTTCTTC. Translation gives CASSLAIGQGNEQFF.

The genes are TRBV4-3 and TRBJ2-7, with a weak D call TRBD1 (5 bases). This CDR3 comprises 15 residues. Trimming removed 0 bases at V and 1 base at J, with 10 bases between. Per germline, CDR1 LGHNA and CDR2 YSLEER. The CDR3 DNA is TGCGCCAGCAGCCAAGAACCATACAGGTCCTACGAGCAGTACTTC. Its translation: CASSQEPYRSYEQYF.

In its sample, this clone was seen once. The chain carries TRBV6-4 and TRBJ2-5, with D perhaps TRBD1 (6 bases). The CDR3 consists of 17 residues. Trimming removed 3 bases at V and 1 base at J, with 18 bases between. In germline, CDR1 is MRHNA, CDR2 SNTAGT. CDR3 sequence: CASSERLRQVGQETQYF. The CDR3 coding sequence is TGTGCCAGCAGTGAGCGGCTACGACAGGTTGGCCAAGAGACCCAGTACTTC.

The rearrangement joins TRBV19 to TRBJ1-1; D possibly corresponds to TRBD1 (5 bases). The CDR3 runs to 13 residues. Trimming removed 9 bases at V and 1 base at J, with 12 bases between. Germline V gene data show CDR1 as LNHDA and CDR2 as SQIVND (reference sequence). CDR3 DNA: TGTGCCAGCGAGACAGCGAGGAACACTGAAGCTTTCTTT. The encoded protein is CASETARNTEAFF.

The genes are TRBV10-3 and TRBJ1-1; possibly TRBD1 for D (5 bases). The ends were cut back, 11 bases at V and 0 bases at J, with 13 bases in the middle. Germline V lookup: CDR1 ENHRY, CDR2 SYGVKD. The CDR3 extends over 13 amino acids. DNA of the CDR3: TGTGCCTCTTCCAGGGAGGTGAACACTGAAGCTTTCTTT. As protein: CASSREVNTEAFF.

The chain links TRBV28 to TRBJ1-5; no clear D gene. This CDR3 has 13 amino acids. The germline V gene encodes CDR1 MDHEN and CDR2 SYDVKM. Trimming cost V 1 base and J 5 bases, with 6 bases left between them. The CDR3: CASSLLEDQPQHF. The CDR3 nucleotides are TGTGCCAGCAGTTTATTAGAGGATCAGCCCCAGCATTTT.

The chain couples TRBV7-9 to TRBJ1-2, with D unclear. V lost 4 bases, J lost 6 bases, and 18 bases lay in between. Germline CDR1 and CDR2: SEHNR and FQNEAQ (reference sequence). The CDR3 is 15 residues long. CDR3 bases: TGTGCCAGCAGCTCCTCCGGGGAGTCCTTCAATGGCTACACCTTC. Residues: CASSSSGESFNGYTF.

This clone was counted a single time. The genes are TRBV9 and TRBJ2-3; possible D gene TRBD2, 5 bases. The CDR3 totals 13 residues. Germline CDR1 reads SGDLS; CDR2 reads YYNGEE. Deletions cut 3 bases from V and 7 bases from J, with 12 bases between. CDR3 residues: CASSAPSGNTQYF. For the CDR3, the DNA is TGTGCCAGCAGCGCACCCAGCGGAAATACGCAGTATTTT.

This chain joins TRBV20-1 and TRBJ2-5, with D perhaps TRBD2 (6 bases). CDR3 length equals 15 residues. Trimming cost V 3 bases and J 5 bases, with 19 bases left between them. CDR1 is DFQATT and CDR2 is SNEGSKA in the germline V gene (reference sequence). CDR3 residues: CSASLGSGSGETQYF. DNA of the CDR3: TGCAGTGCTAGTCTGGGTTCTGGGAGCGGGGAGACCCAGTACTTC.

This clone was seen a single time. The V call is TRBV6-1, the J call TRBJ2-7; D not certain. Germline CDR1 and CDR2: MNHNS and SASEGT. There are 13 residues in the CDR3. Between the trimmed V and J ends, which lost 0 bases and 2 bases, there was a span of 5 bases. The CDR3 DNA follows: TGTGCCAGCAGTGAAGCACAGCCCTACGAGCAGTACTTC. Its protein product is CASSEAQPYEQYF.

The chain has TRBV29-1 and TRBJ1-1; D gene ambiguous. This CDR3 has 13 amino acids. Germline V gives CDR1 SQVTM, CDR2 ANQGSEA. V was clipped by 2 bases and J by 5 bases, with 12 bases between them. The CDR3 loop reads CSVEWGVRTEAFF. CDR3 DNA sequence: TGCAGCGTTGAATGGGGAGTTCGTACTGAAGCTTTCTTT.

A note on this clone: At one end, the junction sequence differs from germline, possibly due to a read error. The chain couples TRBV12-3 or TRBV12-4 to TRBJ1-1; D is ambiguous. The CDR3 covers 12 residues. Written as DNA, the CDR3 is TGTGCCAGCACTTTACGGGACACTGAAGCTTTCTTT. This translates into CASTLRDTEAFF.

J is TRBJ1-5 and V is TRBV7-2; the match to TRBD1 covers 10 bases. The CDR3 sequence is 15 residues long. The V segment lost 0 bases and the J segment 6 bases; nucleotides outside the gene matches: 2. Germline V gene sequence: CDR1 SGHTA, CDR2 FQGNSA. DNA for the CDR3: TGTGCCAGCAGCTTAGCGGGACAGGGGAGTCAGCCCCAGCATTTT. This encodes CASSLAGQGSQPQHF.